This T cell receptor (beta chain) was retrieved from a study of shared clonotypes between healthy human individuals. Notes on this clone: This specimen includes other DNA sequences encoding the same CDR3.

Clones were read by immunoSEQ multiplex PCR, and TCRdb kept only the in-frame ones, dropping some. The data hold about 2.4 million clones, with more than 85% observed a single time. This TCR was sampled from a man aged 18 to 29 in good health. Some clones in this sample may be carry-over from other donors' samples. The source material was naive CD4+ T cells from PBMCs. Subset in this sample: CD45RA+ positively selected.

The DNA for the CDR3 is TGTGCCAGCAGCGCCTCCTCTGGGGCCAACGTCCTGACTTTC. Protein sequence: CASSASSGANVLTF. V usage is TRBV6-1 and J usage is TRBJ2-6; unclear D gene. CDR3 length: 14 amino acids. Trimming pared 6 bases from V and 0 bases from J, leaving 6 bases between. The germline V gene has CDR1 MNHNS and CDR2 SASEGT.